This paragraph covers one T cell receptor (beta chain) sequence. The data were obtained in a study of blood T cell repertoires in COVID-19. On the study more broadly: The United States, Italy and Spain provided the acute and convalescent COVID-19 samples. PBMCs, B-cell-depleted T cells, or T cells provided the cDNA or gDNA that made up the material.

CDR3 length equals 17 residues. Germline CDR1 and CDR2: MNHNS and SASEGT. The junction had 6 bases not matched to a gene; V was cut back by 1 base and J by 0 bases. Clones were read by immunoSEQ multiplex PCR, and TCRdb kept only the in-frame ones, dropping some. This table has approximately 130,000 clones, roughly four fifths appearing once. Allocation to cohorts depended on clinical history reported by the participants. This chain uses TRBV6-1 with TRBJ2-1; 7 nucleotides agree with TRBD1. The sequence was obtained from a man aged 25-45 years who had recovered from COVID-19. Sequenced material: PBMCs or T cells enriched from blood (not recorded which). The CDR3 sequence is CASSEDAGGFSYNEQFF. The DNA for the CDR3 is TGTGCCAGCAGTGAAGATGCAGGGGGTTTCTCCTACAATGAGCAGTTCTTC.